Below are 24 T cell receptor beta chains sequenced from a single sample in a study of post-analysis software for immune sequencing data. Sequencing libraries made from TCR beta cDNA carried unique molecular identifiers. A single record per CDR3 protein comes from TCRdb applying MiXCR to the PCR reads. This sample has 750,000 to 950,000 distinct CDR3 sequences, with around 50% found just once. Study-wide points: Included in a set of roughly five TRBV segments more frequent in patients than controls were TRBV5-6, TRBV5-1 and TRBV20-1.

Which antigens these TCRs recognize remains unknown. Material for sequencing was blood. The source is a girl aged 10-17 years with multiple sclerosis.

The CDR3 bases are TGTGCCAGCAGCCCTCGGGGGGGCACCTACAATGAGCAGTTCTTC. Amino acids: CASSPRGGTYNEQFF. The genes are TRBV7-2 and TRBJ2-1; 8 positions match TRBD2. The CDR3 contains 15 residues. Germline CDR1 and CDR2: SGHTA and FQGNSA. V lost 5 bases to trimming and J lost 2 bases; unmatched junction nucleotides: 5.

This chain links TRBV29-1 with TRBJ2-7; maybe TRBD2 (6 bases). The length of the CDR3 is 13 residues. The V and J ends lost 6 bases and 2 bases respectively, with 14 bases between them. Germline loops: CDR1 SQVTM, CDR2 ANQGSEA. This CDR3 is CSVTGRYAYEQYF. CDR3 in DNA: TGCAGCGTCACCGGGAGATACGCCTACGAGCAGTACTTC.

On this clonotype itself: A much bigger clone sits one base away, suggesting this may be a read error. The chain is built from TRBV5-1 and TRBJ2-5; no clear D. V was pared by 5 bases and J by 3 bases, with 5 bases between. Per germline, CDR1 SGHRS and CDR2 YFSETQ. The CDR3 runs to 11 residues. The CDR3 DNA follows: TGCGCCAGCAGAGAGGAAGAGACCCAGTACTTC. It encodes CASREEETQYF.

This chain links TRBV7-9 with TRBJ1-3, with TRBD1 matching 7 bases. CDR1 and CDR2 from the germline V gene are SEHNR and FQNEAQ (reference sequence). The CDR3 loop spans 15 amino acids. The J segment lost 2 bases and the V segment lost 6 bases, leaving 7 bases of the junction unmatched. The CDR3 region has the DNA TGTGCCAGCAGTCAACGACAGGGCCCTGGAAACACCATATATTTT. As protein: CASSQRQGPGNTIYF. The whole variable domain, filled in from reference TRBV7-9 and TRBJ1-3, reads DTGVSQNPRHKITKRGQNVTFRCDPISEHNRLYWYRQTLGQGPEFLTYFQNEAQLEKSRLLSDRFSAERPKGSFSTLEIQRTEQGDSAMYLCASSQRQGPGNTIYFGEGSWLTVV.

The CDR3 sequence: CASSSGQGAAGANVLTF. In nucleotides, the CDR3 is TGCGCCAGCAGCTCGGGACAGGGGGCAGCTGGGGCCAACGTCCTGACTTTC. This rearrangement joins TRBV5-1 to TRBJ2-6; 12 nucleotides line up with TRBD1. J was trimmed by 2 bases and V by 3 bases; bases with no gene match: 3. The CDR3 loop spans 17 amino acids. The germline CDR1 and CDR2 sequences are SGHRS and YFSETQ.

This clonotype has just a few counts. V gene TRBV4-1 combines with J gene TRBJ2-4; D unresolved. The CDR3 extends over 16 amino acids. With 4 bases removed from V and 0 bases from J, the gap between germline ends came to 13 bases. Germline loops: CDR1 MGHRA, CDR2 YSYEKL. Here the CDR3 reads CASSPFERLAKNIQYF. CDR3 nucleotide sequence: TGCGCCAGCAGCCCCTTCGAGAGACTAGCCAAAAACATTCAGTACTTC.

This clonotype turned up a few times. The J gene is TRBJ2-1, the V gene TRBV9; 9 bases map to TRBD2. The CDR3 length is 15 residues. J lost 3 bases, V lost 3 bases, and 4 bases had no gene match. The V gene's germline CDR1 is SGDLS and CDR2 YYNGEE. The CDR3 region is CASSDAGGIYNEQFF. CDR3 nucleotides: TGTGCCAGCAGCGACGCGGGGGGGATCTACAATGAGCAGTTCTTC.

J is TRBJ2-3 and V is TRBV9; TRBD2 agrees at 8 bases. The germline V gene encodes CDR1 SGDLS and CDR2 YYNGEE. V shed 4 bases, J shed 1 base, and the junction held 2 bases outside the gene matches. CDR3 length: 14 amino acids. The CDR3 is CASSHSGGTDTQYF. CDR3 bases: TGTGCCAGCAGCCATAGCGGGGGCACAGATACGCAGTATTTT.

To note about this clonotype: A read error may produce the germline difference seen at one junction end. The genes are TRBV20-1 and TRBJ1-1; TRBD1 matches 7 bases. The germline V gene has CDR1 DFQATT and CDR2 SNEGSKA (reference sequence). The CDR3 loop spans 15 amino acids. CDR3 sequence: CGATGKTGVHTEAFF. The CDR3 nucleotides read TGCGGTGCTACCGGCAAAACAGGGGTCCACACTGAAGCTTTCTTT.

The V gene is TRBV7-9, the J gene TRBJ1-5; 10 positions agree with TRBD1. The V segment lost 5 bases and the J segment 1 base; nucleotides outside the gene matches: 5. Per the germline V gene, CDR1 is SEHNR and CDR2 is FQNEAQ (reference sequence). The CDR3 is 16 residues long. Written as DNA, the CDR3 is TGTGCCAGCAGCACCGGACAGGGGGTGAGCAATCAGCCCCAGCATTTT. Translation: CASSTGQGVSNQPQHF.

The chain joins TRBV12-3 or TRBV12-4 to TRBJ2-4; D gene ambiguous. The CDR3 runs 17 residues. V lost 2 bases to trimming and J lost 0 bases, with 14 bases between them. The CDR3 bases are TGTGCCAGCAGTTTAATGAGTCGGCTCTTAGCCAAAAACATTCAGTACTTC. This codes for CASSLMSRLLAKNIQYF.

The CDR3 sequence is CATRGGVRNTQYF. The CDR3 nucleotides are TGTGCCACCAGAGGGGGAGTACGGAATACGCAGTATTTT. The V and J genes are TRBV15 and TRBJ2-3; weak D call: TRBD1 (6 bases). CDR1 is LNHNV and CDR2 is YYDKDF in the germline V gene (reference sequence). This CDR3 is built from 13 residues. Trimming took off 6 bases at V and 7 bases at J, with 14 bases between the two ends.

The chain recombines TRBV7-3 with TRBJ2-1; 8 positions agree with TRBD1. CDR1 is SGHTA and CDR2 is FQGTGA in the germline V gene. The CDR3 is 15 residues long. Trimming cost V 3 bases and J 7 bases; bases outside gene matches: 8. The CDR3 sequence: CASSFQQGAGNEQFF. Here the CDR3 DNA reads TGTGCCAGCAGCTTCCAGCAGGGGGCAGGGAATGAGCAGTTCTTC.

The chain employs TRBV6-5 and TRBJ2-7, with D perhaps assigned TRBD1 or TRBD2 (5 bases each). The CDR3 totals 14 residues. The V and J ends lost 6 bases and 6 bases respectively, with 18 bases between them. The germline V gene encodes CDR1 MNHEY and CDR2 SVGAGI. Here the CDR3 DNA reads TGTGCCAGCAGCCTCCGGGACGTAGATTTCGAGCAGTACTTC. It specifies CASSLRDVDFEQYF.

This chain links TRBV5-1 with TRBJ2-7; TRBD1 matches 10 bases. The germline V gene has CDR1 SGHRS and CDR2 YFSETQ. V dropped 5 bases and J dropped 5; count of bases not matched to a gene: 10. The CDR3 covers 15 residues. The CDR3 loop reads CASRSSGTGANEQYF. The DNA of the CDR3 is TGCGCCAGCAGGTCCTCCGGGACAGGGGCCAACGAGCAGTACTTC.

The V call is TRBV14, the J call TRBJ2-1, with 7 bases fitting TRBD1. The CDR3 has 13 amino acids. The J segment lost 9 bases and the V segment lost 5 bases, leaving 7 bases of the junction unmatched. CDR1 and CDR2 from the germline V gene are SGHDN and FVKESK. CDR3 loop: CASSSMTGLEQFF. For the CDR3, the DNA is TGTGCCAGCAGCTCAATGACAGGGCTTGAGCAGTTCTTC.

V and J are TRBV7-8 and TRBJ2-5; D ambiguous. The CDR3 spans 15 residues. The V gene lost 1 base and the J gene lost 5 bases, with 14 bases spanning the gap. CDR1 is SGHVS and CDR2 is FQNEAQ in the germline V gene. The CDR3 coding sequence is TGTGCCAGCAGCTTAGAAAAGTACGGTTTGGAGACCCAGTACTTC. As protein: CASSLEKYGLETQYF.

The CDR3, as DNA: TGTGCCAGCAGTCTACAGGGGACGAGTGAAAAACTGTTTTTT. Protein: CASSLQGTSEKLFF. V usage is TRBV12-3 or TRBV12-4 and J usage is TRBJ1-4, with TRBD1 identical over 7 bases. The CDR3 runs to 14 residues. V dropped 5 bases and J dropped 7; count of bases not matched to a gene: 7.

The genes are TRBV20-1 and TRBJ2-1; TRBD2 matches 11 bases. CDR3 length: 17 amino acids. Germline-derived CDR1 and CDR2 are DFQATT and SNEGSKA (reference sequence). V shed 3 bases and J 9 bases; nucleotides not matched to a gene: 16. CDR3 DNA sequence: TGCAGTGCTAGTCGTACTAGCGGGAGAGGGACTAGAGGTGAGCAGTTCTTC. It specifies CSASRTSGRGTRGEQFF.

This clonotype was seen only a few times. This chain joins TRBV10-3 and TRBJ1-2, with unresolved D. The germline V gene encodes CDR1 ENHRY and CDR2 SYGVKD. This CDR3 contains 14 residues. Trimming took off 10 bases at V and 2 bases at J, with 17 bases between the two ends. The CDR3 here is CATYGGLGNYGYTF. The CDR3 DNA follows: TGTGCCACCTACGGCGGGTTGGGGAACTATGGCTACACCTTC.

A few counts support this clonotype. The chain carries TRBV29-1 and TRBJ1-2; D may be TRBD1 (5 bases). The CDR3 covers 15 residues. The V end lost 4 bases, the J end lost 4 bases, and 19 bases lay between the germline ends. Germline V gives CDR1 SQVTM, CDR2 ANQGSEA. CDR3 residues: CSVAGDLGPIYGYTF. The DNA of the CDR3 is TGCAGCGTTGCGGGGGATTTGGGGCCTATCTATGGCTACACCTTC. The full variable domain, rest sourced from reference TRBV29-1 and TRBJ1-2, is SAVISQKPSRDICQRGTSLTIQCQVDSQVTMMFWYRQQPGQSLTLIATANQGSEATYESGFVIDKFPISRPNLTFSTLTVSNMSPEDSSIYLCSVAGDLGPIYGYTFGSGTRLTVV.

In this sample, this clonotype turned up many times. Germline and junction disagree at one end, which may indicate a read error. CDR3 loop: CASSSADTQYF. The CDR3 region has the DNA TGTGCCAGCAGCTCCGCAGATACGCAGTATTTT. The rearrangement joins TRBV5-1 to TRBJ2-3, with D uncertain. This CDR3 is built from 11 residues. Germline lookup yields CDR1 SGHRS and CDR2 YFSETQ.

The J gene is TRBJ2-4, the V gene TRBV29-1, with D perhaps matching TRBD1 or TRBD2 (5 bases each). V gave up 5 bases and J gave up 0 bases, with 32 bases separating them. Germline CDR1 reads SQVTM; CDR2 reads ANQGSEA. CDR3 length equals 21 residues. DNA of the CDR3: TGCAGCGTTTACCACCGTCGTCCTATCCGAACCCTTGGGGGAGCCAAAAACATTCAGTACTTC. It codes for CSVYHRRPIRTLGGAKNIQYF.

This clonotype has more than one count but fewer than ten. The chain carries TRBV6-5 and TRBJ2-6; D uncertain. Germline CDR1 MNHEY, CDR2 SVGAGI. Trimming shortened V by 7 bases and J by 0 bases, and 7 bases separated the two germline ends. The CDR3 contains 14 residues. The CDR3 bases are TGTGCCAGCATCGACATCTCTGGGGCCAACGTCCTGACTTTC. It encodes CASIDISGANVLTF.